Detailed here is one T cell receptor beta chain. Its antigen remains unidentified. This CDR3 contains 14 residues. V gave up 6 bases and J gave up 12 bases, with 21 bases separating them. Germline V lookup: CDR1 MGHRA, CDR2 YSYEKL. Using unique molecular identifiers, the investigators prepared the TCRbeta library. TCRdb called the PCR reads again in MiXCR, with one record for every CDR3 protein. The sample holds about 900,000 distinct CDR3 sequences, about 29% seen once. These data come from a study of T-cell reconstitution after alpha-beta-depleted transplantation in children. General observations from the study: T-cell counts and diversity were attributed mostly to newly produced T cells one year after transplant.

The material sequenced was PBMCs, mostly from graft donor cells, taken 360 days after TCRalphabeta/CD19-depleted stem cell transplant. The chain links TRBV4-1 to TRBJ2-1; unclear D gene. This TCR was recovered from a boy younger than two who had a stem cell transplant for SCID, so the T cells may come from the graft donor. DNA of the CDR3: TGCGCCAGCAGTGCCCCGGAGCGATCCGAAGGGCAGTTCTTC. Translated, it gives CASSAPERSEGQFF.